This T cell receptor (beta chain) was profiled in a study of cytomegalovirus exposure and HLA in healthy donors. Study-wide results and caveats: In a later analysis, at a false discovery rate of 0.05, approximately 16,000 TCR beta sequences matched HLA alleles.

V gave up 7 bases and J gave up 7 bases, with 13 bases separating them. Germline V gene sequence: CDR1 MNHNS, CDR2 SASEGT. The CDR3 loop spans 12 amino acids. Turning to this clone: The antigen is undetermined.

Vbeta (60) and Jbeta (13) primers were used in the PCR. TCRdb's table, derived via immunoSEQ multiplex PCR, lists solely in-frame clones and lacks some. The sample contains some 160,000 clones, about three quarters of which appear only once. The source material was PBMCs. The TCR sequence derives from a woman aged 40-49 years in good health and CMV-seronegative. The gene calls are TRBV6-1 and TRBJ1-1; D not resolved. CDR3 sequence (DNA): TGTGCCAGCACGCAGGTGGCACATGAAGCTTTCTTT. Its protein is CASTQVAHEAFF.